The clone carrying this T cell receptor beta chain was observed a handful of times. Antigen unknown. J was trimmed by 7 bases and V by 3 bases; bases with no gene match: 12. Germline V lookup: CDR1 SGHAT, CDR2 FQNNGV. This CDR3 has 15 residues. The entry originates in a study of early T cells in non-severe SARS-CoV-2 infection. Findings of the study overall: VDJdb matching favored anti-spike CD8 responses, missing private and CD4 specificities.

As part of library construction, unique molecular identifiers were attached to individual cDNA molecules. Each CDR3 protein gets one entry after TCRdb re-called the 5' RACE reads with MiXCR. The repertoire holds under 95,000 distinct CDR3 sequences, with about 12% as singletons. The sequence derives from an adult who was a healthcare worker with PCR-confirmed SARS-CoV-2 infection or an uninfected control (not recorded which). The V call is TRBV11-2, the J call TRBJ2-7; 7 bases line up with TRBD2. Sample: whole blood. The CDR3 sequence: CASSFTGGPRWEQYF. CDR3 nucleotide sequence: TGTGCCAGCAGCTTCACGGGAGGCCCGCGCTGGGAGCAGTACTTC.